This T cell receptor beta chain is from a study of human T cells and chemical hapten exposure. Study information: 2% DPC was applied to approximately 2 cm by approximately 2 cm of upper inner arm skin for sensitization.

The CDR3 contains 16 residues. Trimming shortened V by 5 bases and J by 2 bases, and 21 bases separated the two germline ends. Germline loops: CDR1 DFQATT, CDR2 SNEGSKA (reference sequence). This clonotype has ten or more counts. Its antigen remains unidentified. Library construction involved attaching unique molecular identifiers to individual cDNA molecules, which allowed quantitative, reproducible TCR counting. From the RACE reads, TCRdb called clonotypes with MiXCR, one entry per CDR3 protein. The sample has around 60,000 distinct CDR3 sequences; around 7% are singletons. Whole-study results and caveats: The presence of alopecia in the donors means their immune response may differ from healthy people's. Expanded TCRs showed more large CDR3 clusters than pre-sensitization or healthy control sets.

Regarding time point: pre-sensitization, week 0. Treatment indicated: therapeutic diphenylcyclopropenone sensitization with weekly scalp DPC. The sample was whole blood, taken in connection with sensitization to the hapten diphenylcyclopropenone (DPC). This chain connects TRBV20-1 to TRBJ1-2; tentatively, D is TRBD1 (6 bases). This TCR was sampled from a woman aged 30 to 39 with alopecia areata. Some clones in this sample may be carry-over from other donors' samples. The CDR3 protein is CSAPSSLTQGNYGYTF. The CDR3 nucleotides are TGCAGTGCTCCCTCCTCCCTCACACAGGGAAACTATGGCTACACCTTC.